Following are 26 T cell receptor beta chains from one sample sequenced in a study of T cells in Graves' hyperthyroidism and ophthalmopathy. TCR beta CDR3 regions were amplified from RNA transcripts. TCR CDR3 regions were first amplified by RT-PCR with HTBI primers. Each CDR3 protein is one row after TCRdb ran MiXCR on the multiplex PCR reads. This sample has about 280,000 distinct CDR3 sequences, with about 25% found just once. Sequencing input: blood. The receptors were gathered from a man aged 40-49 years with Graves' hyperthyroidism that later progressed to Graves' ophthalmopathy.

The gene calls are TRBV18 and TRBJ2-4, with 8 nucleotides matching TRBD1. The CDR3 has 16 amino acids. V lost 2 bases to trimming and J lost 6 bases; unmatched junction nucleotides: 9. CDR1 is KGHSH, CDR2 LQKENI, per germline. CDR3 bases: TGTGCCAGCTCACCAACCTTCGGGACAGGACTAAACATTCAGTACTTC. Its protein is CASSPTFGTGLNIQYF. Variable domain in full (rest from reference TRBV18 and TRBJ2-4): NAGVMQNPRHLVRRRGQEARLRCSPMKGHSHVYWYRQLPEEGLKFMVYLQKENIIDESGMPKERFSAEFPKEGPSILRIQQVVRGDSAAYFCASSPTFGTGLNIQYFGAGTRLSVL.

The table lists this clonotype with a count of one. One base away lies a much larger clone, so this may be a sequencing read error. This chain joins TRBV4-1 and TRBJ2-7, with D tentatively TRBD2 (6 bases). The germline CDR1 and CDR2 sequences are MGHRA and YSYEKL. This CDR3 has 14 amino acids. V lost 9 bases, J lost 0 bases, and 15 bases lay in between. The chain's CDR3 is CASGFRRGSYEQYF. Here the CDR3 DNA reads TGCGCCAGTGGCTTCCGGAGGGGCTCCTACGAGCAGTACTTC.

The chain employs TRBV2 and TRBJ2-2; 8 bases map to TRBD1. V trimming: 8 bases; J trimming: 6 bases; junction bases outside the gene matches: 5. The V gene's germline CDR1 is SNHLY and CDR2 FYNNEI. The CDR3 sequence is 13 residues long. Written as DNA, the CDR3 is TGTGCCAGCGACAGGGGTTTTCCCGGGGAGCTGTTTTTT. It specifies CASDRGFPGELFF.

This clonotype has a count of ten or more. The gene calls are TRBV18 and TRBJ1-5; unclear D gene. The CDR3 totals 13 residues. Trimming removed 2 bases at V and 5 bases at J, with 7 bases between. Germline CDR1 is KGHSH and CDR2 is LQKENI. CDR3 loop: CASSPGNDQPQHF. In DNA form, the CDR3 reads TGTGCCAGCTCACCAGGGAATGATCAGCCCCAGCATTTT.

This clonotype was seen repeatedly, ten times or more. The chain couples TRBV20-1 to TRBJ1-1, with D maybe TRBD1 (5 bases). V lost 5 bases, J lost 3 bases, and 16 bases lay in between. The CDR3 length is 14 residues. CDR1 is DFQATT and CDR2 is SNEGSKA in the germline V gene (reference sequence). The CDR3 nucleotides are TGCAGTGCTCAGAGCAGTGGGGGGGACACTGAAGCTTTCTTT. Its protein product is CSAQSSGGDTEAFF.

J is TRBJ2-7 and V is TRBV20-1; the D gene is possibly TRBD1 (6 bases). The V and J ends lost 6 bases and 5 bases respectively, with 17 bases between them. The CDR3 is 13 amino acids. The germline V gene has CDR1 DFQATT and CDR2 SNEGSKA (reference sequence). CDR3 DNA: TGCAGTGCCAATCTACAGGGTTTGGACGAGCAGTACTTC. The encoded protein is CSANLQGLDEQYF.

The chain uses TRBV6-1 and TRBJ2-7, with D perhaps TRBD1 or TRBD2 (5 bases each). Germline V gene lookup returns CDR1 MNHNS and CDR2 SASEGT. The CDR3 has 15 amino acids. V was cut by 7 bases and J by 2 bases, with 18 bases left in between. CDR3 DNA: TGTGCCAGCACCAGAACTTCTCAGGGAGCCTACGAGCAGTACTTC. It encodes CASTRTSQGAYEQYF.

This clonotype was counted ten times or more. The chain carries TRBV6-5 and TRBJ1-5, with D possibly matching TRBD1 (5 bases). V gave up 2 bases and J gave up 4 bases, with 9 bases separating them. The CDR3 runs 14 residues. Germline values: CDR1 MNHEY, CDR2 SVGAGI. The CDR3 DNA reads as TGTGCCAGCAGTTACAATCGGGGGAATCAGCCCCAGCATTTT. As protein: CASSYNRGNQPQHF.

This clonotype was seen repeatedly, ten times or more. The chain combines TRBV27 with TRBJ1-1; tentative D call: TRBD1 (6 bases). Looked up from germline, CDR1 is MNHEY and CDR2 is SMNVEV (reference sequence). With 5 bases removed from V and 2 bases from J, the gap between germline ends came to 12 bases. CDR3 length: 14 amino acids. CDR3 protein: CASSLTGYNTEAFF. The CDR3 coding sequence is TGTGCCAGCAGTCTCACAGGGTATAACACTGAAGCTTTCTTT.

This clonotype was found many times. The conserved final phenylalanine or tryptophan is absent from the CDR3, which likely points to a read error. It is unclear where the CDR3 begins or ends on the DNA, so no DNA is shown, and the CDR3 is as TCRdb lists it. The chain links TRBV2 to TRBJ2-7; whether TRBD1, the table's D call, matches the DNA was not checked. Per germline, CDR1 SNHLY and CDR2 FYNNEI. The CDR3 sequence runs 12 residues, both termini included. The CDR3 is CASREGQQGAAI.

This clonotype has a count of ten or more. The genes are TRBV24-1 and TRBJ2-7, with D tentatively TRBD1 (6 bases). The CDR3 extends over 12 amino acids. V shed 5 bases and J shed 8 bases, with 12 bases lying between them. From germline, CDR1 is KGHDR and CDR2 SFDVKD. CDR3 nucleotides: TGTGCCACCAGTGGGGACACGGTACAGCAGTACTTC. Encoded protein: CATSGDTVQQYF.

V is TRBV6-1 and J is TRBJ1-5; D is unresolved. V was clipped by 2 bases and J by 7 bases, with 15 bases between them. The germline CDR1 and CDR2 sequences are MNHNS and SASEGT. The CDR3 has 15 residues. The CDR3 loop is CASSEQATPRQPQHF. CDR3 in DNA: TGTGCCAGCAGTGAACAGGCTACGCCGCGACAGCCCCAGCATTTT.

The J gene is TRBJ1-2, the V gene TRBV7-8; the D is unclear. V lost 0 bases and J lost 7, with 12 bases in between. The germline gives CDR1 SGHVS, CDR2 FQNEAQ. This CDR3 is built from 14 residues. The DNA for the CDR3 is TGTGCCAGCAGCTTAGCGGGAGGAATGGGTGGCTACACCTTC. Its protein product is CASSLAGGMGGYTF.

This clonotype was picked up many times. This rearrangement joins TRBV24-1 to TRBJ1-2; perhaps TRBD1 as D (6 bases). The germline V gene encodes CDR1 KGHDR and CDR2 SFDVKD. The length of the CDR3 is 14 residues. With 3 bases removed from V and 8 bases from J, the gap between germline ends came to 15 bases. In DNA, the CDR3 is TGTGCCACCAGTGATCGGGGGGCAGGTGGGGGCTACACCTTC. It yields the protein CATSDRGAGGGYTF.

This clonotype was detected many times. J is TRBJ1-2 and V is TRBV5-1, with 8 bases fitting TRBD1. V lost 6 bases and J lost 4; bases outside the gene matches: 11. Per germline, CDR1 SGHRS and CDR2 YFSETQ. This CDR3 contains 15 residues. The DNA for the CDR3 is TGCGCCAGCATGGACGCAGGGGGCGCCAGCTATGGCTACACCTTC. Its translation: CASMDAGGASYGYTF.

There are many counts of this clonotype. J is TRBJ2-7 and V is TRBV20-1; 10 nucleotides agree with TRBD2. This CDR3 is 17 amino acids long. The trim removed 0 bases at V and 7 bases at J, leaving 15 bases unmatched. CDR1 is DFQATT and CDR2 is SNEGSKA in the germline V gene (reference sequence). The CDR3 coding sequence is TGCAGTGCTAGAGAGCGTGGCAGGCTAGCGGGAGTGAGGGAGCAGTACTTC. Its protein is CSARERGRLAGVREQYF.

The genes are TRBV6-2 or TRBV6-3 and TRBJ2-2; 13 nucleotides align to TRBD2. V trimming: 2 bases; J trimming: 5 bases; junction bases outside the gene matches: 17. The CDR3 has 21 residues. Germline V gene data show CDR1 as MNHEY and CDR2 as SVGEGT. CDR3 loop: CASSYGKKTSGRAATTGELFF. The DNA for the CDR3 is TGTGCCAGCAGTTACGGAAAAAAAACTAGCGGGAGGGCAGCTACTACCGGGGAGCTGTTTTTT.

Written as DNA, the CDR3 is TGTGCCAGCAGTGTGTCGCGGGCCAGGCCCTACGAGCAGTACTTC. Protein sequence: CASSVSRARPYEQYF. V and J are TRBV6-1 and TRBJ2-7; D is perhaps TRBD2 (5 bases). Per germline, CDR1 MNHNS and CDR2 SASEGT. Trimming took 4 bases from V and 2 from J, leaving 15 bases between them. CDR3 length: 15 residues.

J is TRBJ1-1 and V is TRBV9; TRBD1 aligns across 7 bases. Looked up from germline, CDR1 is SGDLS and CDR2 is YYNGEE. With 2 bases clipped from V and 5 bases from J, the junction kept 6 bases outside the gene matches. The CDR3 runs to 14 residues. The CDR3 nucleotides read TGTGCCAGCAGCGTTACAGGGGATAGGACTGAAGCTTTCTTT. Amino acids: CASSVTGDRTEAFF.

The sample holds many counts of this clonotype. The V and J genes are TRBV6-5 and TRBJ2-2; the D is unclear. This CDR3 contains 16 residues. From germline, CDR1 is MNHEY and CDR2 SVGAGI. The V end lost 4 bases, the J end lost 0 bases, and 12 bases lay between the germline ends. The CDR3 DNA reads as TGTGCCAGCAGTTCCTACATGAACACGAACACCGGGGAGCTGTTTTTT. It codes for CASSSYMNTNTGELFF.

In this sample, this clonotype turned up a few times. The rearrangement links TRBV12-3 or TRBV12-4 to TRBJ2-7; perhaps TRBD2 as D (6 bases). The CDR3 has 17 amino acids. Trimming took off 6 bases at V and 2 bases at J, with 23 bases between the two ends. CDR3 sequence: CASSPSLLGGLPYEQYF. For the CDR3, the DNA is TGTGCCAGCAGCCCAAGCCTTCTAGGAGGGCTTCCCTACGAGCAGTACTTC.

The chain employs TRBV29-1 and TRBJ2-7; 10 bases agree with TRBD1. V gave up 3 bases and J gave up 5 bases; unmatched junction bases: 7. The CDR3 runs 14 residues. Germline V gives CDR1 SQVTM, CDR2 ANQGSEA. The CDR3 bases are TGCAGCGTTGATCGGACAGGGGGTGGGGACGAGCAGTACTTC. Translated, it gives CSVDRTGGGDEQYF.

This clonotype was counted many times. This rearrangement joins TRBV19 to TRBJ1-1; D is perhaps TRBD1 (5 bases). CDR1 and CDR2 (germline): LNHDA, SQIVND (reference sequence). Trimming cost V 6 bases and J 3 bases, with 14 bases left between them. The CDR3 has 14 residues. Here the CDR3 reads CASRTRQKHTEAFF. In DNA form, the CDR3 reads TGTGCCAGTAGAACCCGACAGAAACACACTGAAGCTTTCTTT.

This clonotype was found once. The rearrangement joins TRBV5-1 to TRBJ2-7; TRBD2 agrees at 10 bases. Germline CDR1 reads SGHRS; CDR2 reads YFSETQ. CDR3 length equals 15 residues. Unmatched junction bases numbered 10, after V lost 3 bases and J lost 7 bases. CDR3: CASSSETSGSREQYF. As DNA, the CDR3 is TGCGCCAGCAGCTCTGAGACTAGCGGGTCCCGGGAGCAGTACTTC.

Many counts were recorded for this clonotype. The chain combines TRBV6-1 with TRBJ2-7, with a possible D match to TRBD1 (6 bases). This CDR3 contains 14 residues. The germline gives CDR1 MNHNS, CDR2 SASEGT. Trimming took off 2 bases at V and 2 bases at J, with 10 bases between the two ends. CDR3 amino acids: CASSEFGQPYEQYF. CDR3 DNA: TGTGCCAGCAGTGAATTCGGACAGCCCTACGAGCAGTACTTC.

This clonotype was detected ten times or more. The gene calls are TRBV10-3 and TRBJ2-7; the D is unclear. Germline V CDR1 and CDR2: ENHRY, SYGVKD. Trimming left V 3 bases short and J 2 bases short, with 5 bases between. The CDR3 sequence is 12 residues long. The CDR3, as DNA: TGTGCCATCAGTGACCTGCCCTACGAGCAGTACTTC. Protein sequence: CAISDLPYEQYF.